One sample yielded the 17 T cell receptor beta chains listed below, sequenced in a study of T cells in Graves' hyperthyroidism and ophthalmopathy. The TCR beta CDR3 regions underwent amplification using RNA transcripts as the source. The primer set for the first-round RT-PCR of the TCR CDR3 was HTBI. TCRdb fed the multiplex PCR reads into MiXCR, producing one record per CDR3 protein. The data show about 590,000 distinct CDR3 sequences, approximately 14% seen once. Source material: blood. Source of these receptors: a woman in her twenties or thirties with Graves' hyperthyroidism.

In this sample, this clonotype turned up a few times. The chain recombines TRBV24-1 with TRBJ2-2; tentatively, D is TRBD1 (6 bases). Trimming removed 4 bases from V and 4 bases from J, with 18 bases in between. The CDR3 contains 17 residues. The germline V gene has CDR1 KGHDR and CDR2 SFDVKD. The CDR3 sequence is CATSDPGQGYGTGELFF. The CDR3, as DNA: TGTGCCACCAGTGACCCGGGACAAGGGTATGGCACCGGGGAGCTGTTTTTT.

This clonotype has only a few counts. J is TRBJ2-2 and V is TRBV4-3; TRBD2 matches at 8 bases. V lost 3 bases to trimming and J lost 0 bases; unmatched junction nucleotides: 3. This CDR3 is 16 amino acids long. The germline V gene has CDR1 LGHNA and CDR2 YSLEER. The CDR3 nucleotides are TGCGCCAGCAGCCAGCTAGCGGGTACGAACACCGGGGAGCTGTTTTTT. It yields the protein CASSQLAGTNTGELFF.

This clonotype was seen only a few times. This chain connects TRBV20-1 to TRBJ2-6; TRBD2 agrees at 13 bases. The CDR3 is made up of 18 amino acids. V lost 6 bases, J lost 0 bases, and 8 bases stayed unmatched. Germline CDR1 is DFQATT and CDR2 is SNEGSKA (reference sequence). The CDR3 sequence: CSAAPGLAGTSGANVLTF. The CDR3 nucleotides read TGCAGTGCCGCCCCGGGACTAGCGGGAACCTCTGGGGCCAACGTCCTGACTTTC.

Many counts were recorded for this clonotype. The chain is built from TRBV24-1 and TRBJ2-1; 8 bases are a match to TRBD2. CDR3 length equals 14 residues. Trimming at V came to 4 bases and at J to 10 bases, leaving 8 bases not matched to a gene. CDR1 KGHDR and CDR2 SFDVKD come from the germline V gene. CDR3 nucleotides: TGTGCCACCAGTGACGCGAGCGGGAGAGGCGAGCAGTTCTTC. Translated: CATSDASGRGEQFF.

The table lists this clonotype with a few counts. The chain recombines TRBV5-6 with TRBJ1-6; TRBD1 matches at 8 bases. Trimming cost V 4 bases and J 9 bases; bases outside gene matches: 12. Germline assignment: CDR1 SGHDT and CDR2 YYEEEE. This CDR3 has 16 residues. The CDR3 here is CASSAVDRGVSSPLHF. In DNA form, the CDR3 reads TGTGCCAGCAGCGCCGTAGACAGGGGAGTAAGTTCACCCCTCCACTTT. Based on the CDR3 plus reference TRBV5-6 and TRBJ1-6, the full variable domain is DAGVTQSPTHLIKTRGQQVTLRCSPKSGHDTVSWYQQALGQGPQFIFQYYEEEERQRGNFPDRFSGHQFPNYSSELNVNALLLGDSALYLCASSAVDRGVSSPLHFGNGTRLTVT.

J is TRBJ2-7 and V is TRBV9, with D possibly matching TRBD1 (6 bases). V gave up 0 bases and J gave up 6 bases, with 16 bases separating them. Germline CDR1 SGDLS, CDR2 YYNGEE. The CDR3 has 15 amino acids. CDR3 sequence: CASSVAPGATVEQYF. The CDR3 DNA reads TGTGCCAGCAGCGTAGCACCAGGGGCAACAGTCGAGCAGTACTTC.

This clonotype came up many times. The CDR3 is CASSRGGNEQFF. The CDR3 nucleotides read TGCGCCAGCAGCCGAGGGGGCAATGAGCAGTTCTTC. The rearrangement joins TRBV5-1 to TRBJ2-1; D is possibly TRBD1 (6 bases). CDR3 length: 12 amino acids. From germline, CDR1 is SGHRS and CDR2 YFSETQ. The ends were cut back, 4 bases at V and 6 bases at J, with 8 bases in the middle. Full variable domain (missing parts from reference TRBV5-1 and TRBJ2-1): KAGVTQTPRYLIKTRGQQVTLSCSPISGHRSVSWYQQTPGQGLQFLFEYFSETQRNKGNFPGRFSGRQFSNSRSEMNVSTLELGDSALYLCASSRGGNEQFFGPGTRLTVL.

CDR3 nucleotides: TGTGCCAGCTCACACCCTCCCCTGGCGATGAACACTGAAGCTTTCTTT. It encodes CASSHPPLAMNTEAFF. V usage is TRBV18 and J usage is TRBJ1-1; D remains ambiguous. Germline CDR1 KGHSH, CDR2 LQKENI. The CDR3 sequence is 16 residues long. The V end was cut by 4 bases, the J end by 0 bases, with 15 bases between.

This clonotype was seen more than once but under ten times. This rearrangement joins TRBV7-6 to TRBJ2-7; TRBD1 matches at 7 bases. The CDR3 sequence is 15 residues long. Germline V lookup: CDR1 SGHVS, CDR2 FNYEAQ. The V and J ends lost 5 bases and 2 bases, in that order; junction bases with no gene match: 9. The CDR3 here is CASSAGRQGTYEQYF. For the CDR3, the DNA is TGTGCCAGCAGCGCGGGCCGACAGGGAACCTACGAGCAGTACTTC.

This rearrangement joins TRBV6-2 or TRBV6-3 to TRBJ2-1; D gene ambiguous. Germline V gene lookup returns CDR1 MNHEY and CDR2 SVGEGT. The V end was cut by 6 bases, the J end by 8 bases, with 8 bases between. The CDR3 runs 11 residues. CDR3 protein: CASSQMDEQFF. The CDR3 nucleotides read TGTGCCAGCAGCCAAATGGATGAGCAGTTCTTC.

This CDR3 reads CASSQEWETSGSTADTQYF. In DNA form, the CDR3 reads TGCGCCAGCAGCCAAGAGTGGGAGACTAGCGGGAGTACCGCAGATACGCAGTATTTT. The chain links TRBV4-3 to TRBJ2-3; 12 nucleotides line up with TRBD2. Germline trimming cut 0 bases from V and 4 bases from J; bases unmatched to any gene: 11. This CDR3 region has 19 residues. Germline CDR1 reads LGHNA; CDR2 reads YSLEER.

This clonotype was counted many times. V is TRBV15 and J is TRBJ2-4; D is perhaps TRBD1 or TRBD2 (6 bases each). V was cut by 0 bases and J by 3 bases, with 15 bases left in between. Germline V gene data show CDR1 as LNHNV and CDR2 as YYDKDF (reference sequence). CDR3 size: 17 residues. In nucleotides, the CDR3 is TGTGCCACCAGCAGAGATTTAGTTGGAGGGGGCAAAAACATTCAGTACTTC. This translates into CATSRDLVGGGKNIQYF.

This clonotype has ten or more counts. The chain carries TRBV7-9 and TRBJ2-5; either TRBD1 or TRBD2 may supply D (5 bases each). Germline V gene data show CDR1 as SEHNR and CDR2 as FQNEAQ (reference sequence). There are 17 residues in the CDR3. Deletions cut 1 base from V and 3 bases from J, with 18 bases between. The DNA for the CDR3 is TGTGCCAGCAGCTTAGGTTCCGGGGCCCCAGTAGAAGAGACCCAGTACTTC. Encoded protein: CASSLGSGAPVEETQYF.

This chain uses TRBV10-3 with TRBJ2-7, with D possibly TRBD2 on 7 matching bases. The CDR3 extends over 15 amino acids. CDR1 ENHRY and CDR2 SYGVKD come from the germline V gene. V lost 0 bases and J lost 4, with 13 bases in between. This CDR3 reads CAISESGGRGYEQYF. CDR3 bases: TGTGCCATCAGTGAGTCGGGGGGGCGAGGGTACGAGCAGTACTTC.

Remarks on this clonotype: A read error is possible here, since a much larger clone lies one base away. V is TRBV2 and J is TRBJ2-1; the D is unclear. Per the germline V gene, CDR1 is SNHLY and CDR2 is FYNNEI. This CDR3 is 13 amino acids long. Trimming left V 6 bases short and J 5 bases short, with 11 bases between. The CDR3 coding sequence is TGTGCCAGCAGGACTCCCGGTGACAATGAGCAGTTCTTC. This sequence encodes CASRTPGDNEQFF.

This clonotype has at least ten counts. The chain couples TRBV11-2 to TRBJ2-5, with TRBD1 identical over 7 bases. This CDR3 contains 15 residues. The V segment lost 0 bases and the J segment 6 bases; nucleotides outside the gene matches: 7. Germline CDR1 SGHAT, CDR2 FQNNGV. CDR3 DNA sequence: TGTGCCAGCAGCTTAGACTCCGGGACAGTGAAGACCCAGTACTTC. Translating gives CASSLDSGTVKTQYF.

The CDR3, as DNA: TGTGCCAGCAGTGATGACTCGGGAGGGCCTTACAATGAGCAGTTCTTC. Its protein product is CASSDDSGGPYNEQFF. The chain combines TRBV25-1 with TRBJ2-1, with 8 bases lining up with TRBD2. The V gene's germline CDR1 is MGHDK and CDR2 SYGVNS. V gave up 3 bases and J gave up 4 bases; unmatched junction bases: 8. This CDR3 comprises 16 residues.